The 26 T cell receptor beta chains reported below all come from one sample, sequenced in a study of T cell clonotyping in hematopoietic cell transplantation. The data were produced by immunoSEQ multiplex PCR, yet TCRdb's version contains in-frame clones alone and is incomplete. Among approximately 17,000 clones listed, approximately 57% were seen once. This specimen was PBMCs, taken 30 days after allogeneic stem cell transplant. These receptors originate from a male patient aged 45-59 years who had an allogeneic stem cell transplant from an unrelated donor, so T cells may come from the graft donor. Some clones in this sample may be carry-over from other donors' samples.

V and J are TRBV10-3 and TRBJ2-7; D might be TRBD1 (6 bases). Germline V gives CDR1 ENHRY, CDR2 SYGVKD. Between the trimmed V and J ends, which lost 5 bases and 7 bases, there was a span of 15 bases. The length of the CDR3 is 13 residues. The CDR3 is CAISWTYRDEQYF. For the CDR3, the DNA is TGTGCCATCAGTTGGACGTACAGGGATGAGCAGTACTTC.

The gene calls are TRBV29-1 and TRBJ1-1, with a tentative D call TRBD1 (5 bases). This CDR3 has 12 residues. CDR1 and CDR2 from the germline V gene are SQVTM and ANQGSEA. V lost 7 bases and J lost 5, with 14 bases in between. CDR3 sequence: CSGGRGRTEAFF. DNA for the CDR3: TGCAGCGGCGGGAGGGGCCGGACTGAAGCTTTCTTT.

This clone appeared a few times. The CDR3 here is CASSEVSAGGYEQYF. DNA for the CDR3: TGTGCCAGCAGTGAAGTATCAGCGGGAGGGTACGAGCAGTACTTC. The chain joins TRBV6-1 to TRBJ2-7, with 10 bases aligning to TRBD2. Germline V gene lookup returns CDR1 MNHNS and CDR2 SASEGT. Trimming took 1 base from V and 4 from J; bases not matched to a gene: 4. The CDR3 sequence is 15 residues long.

The V gene is TRBV9, the J gene TRBJ2-7; 9 nucleotides align to TRBD1. This CDR3 spans 17 amino acids. Germline V gives CDR1 SGDLS, CDR2 YYNGEE. V trimming: 4 bases; J trimming: 3 bases; junction bases outside the gene matches: 14. The CDR3 spells CASSPRGIGQGFYEQYF. The CDR3 DNA sequence: TGTGCCAGCAGCCCACGAGGGATCGGACAGGGGTTCTACGAGCAGTACTTC. The entire variable domain, with the rest obtained from reference TRBV9 and TRBJ2-7, is as follows: DSGVTQTPKHLITATGQRVTLRCSPRSGDLSVYWYQQSLDQGLQFLIQYYNGEERAKGNILERFSAQQFPDLHSELNLSSLELGDSALYFCASSPRGIGQGFYEQYFGPGTRLTVT.

The chain uses TRBV5-6 and TRBJ1-1, with D possibly being TRBD1 (5 bases). Trimming took 3 bases from V and 5 from J, leaving 14 bases between them. CDR3 length: 14 amino acids. Germline V CDR1 and CDR2: SGHDT, YYEEEE. In DNA, the CDR3 is TGTGCCAGCAGCTGGGGCTCCCTCGGTACTGAAGCTTTCTTT. It is translated as CASSWGSLGTEAFF.

V gene TRBV7-2 combines with J gene TRBJ2-7; TRBD2 aligns across 13 bases. Germline CDR1 SGHTA, CDR2 FQGNSA. The CDR3 covers 15 residues. Losses at the gene ends were 4 bases for V and 6 bases for J; bases not matched to a gene: 6. Written as DNA, the CDR3 is TGTGCCAGCAGCTCCACTAGCGGGGGGGCCCTCGAGCAGTACTTC. It yields the protein CASSSTSGGALEQYF.

Concerning this clone itself: One end of the junction varies from germline; a read error may be responsible. The rearrangement uses TRBV30 and TRBJ2-7; D gene ambiguous. The CDR3 covers 13 residues. Germline V gene data show CDR1 as GTSNPN and CDR2 as SVGIG (reference sequence). CDR3 nucleotide sequence: TGTGCCTGGAGTGTAGGGCAGTTCTACGAGCGGTACTTC. Translation gives CAWSVGQFYERYF.

This clone was detected only a few times. The rearrangement links TRBV10-3 to TRBJ2-3; D uncertain. This CDR3 has 14 residues. Germline V gene lookup returns CDR1 ENHRY and CDR2 SYGVKD. The V and J ends lost 2 bases and 1 base respectively, with 7 bases between them. DNA for the CDR3: TGTGCCATCAGTGAGGGCAGTGGCACAGATACGCAGTATTTT. It translates to CAISEGSGTDTQYF.

In its sample, this clone was seen a few times. This chain links TRBV28 with TRBJ2-7; D gene unclear. CDR1 and CDR2 (germline): MDHEN, SYDVKM. V lost 5 bases and J lost 2, with 7 bases in between. There are 12 residues in the CDR3. The CDR3 spells CASSSRTYEQYF. As DNA, the CDR3 is TGTGCCAGCAGTAGCCGTACCTACGAGCAGTACTTC.

V gene TRBV27 combines with J gene TRBJ1-1, with D possibly TRBD1 on 5 matching bases. Trimming removed 0 bases from V and 13 bases from J, with 15 bases in between. CDR1 is MNHEY and CDR2 is SMNVEV in the germline V gene (reference sequence). CDR3 size: 13 residues. The CDR3 sequence: CASSLSAGRSGFF. The CDR3 bases are TGTGCCAGCAGTTTATCGGCAGGGAGGTCTGGTTTCTTT.

V and J are TRBV30 and TRBJ1-5, with no clear D. The germline CDR1 and CDR2 sequences are GTSNPN and SVGIG (reference sequence). Between the trimmed V and J ends, which lost 4 bases and 4 bases, there was a span of 14 bases. This CDR3 region has 14 residues. The CDR3 sequence: CAWKRRVGNQPQHF. CDR3 DNA: TGTGCCTGGAAAAGAAGGGTAGGGAATCAGCCCCAGCATTTT.

As regards this clone: At one end, the junction sequence differs from germline, possibly due to a read error. This chain joins TRBV25-1 and TRBJ2-7; TRBD1 or TRBD2 may be the D gene (5 bases each). Per germline, CDR1 MGHDK and CDR2 SYGVNS. The CDR3 loop spans 14 amino acids. The CDR3 sequence: CASRAHGASYEQHF. As DNA, the CDR3 is TGTGCCAGCAGGGCCCACGGGGCATCCTACGAGCAGCACTTC.

The CDR3 is CASSSWALEAFF. The CDR3 nucleotides are TGTGCCAGCAGCAGCTGGGCTCTTGAAGCTTTCTTT. V and J are TRBV7-2 and TRBJ1-1; D uncertain. CDR3 length: 12 amino acids. Trimming left V 5 bases short and J 7 bases short, with 11 bases between. From germline, CDR1 is SGHTA and CDR2 FQGNSA.

This clone is classed as medium-sized (0.01 to 0.1%). The chain combines TRBV2 with TRBJ1-1, with D unclear. Trimming removed 4 bases from V and 1 base from J, with 7 bases in between. Germline V CDR1 and CDR2: SNHLY, FYNNEI. The length of the CDR3 is 13 residues. DNA for the CDR3: TGTGCCAGCAGTGTTTTGCGGAACACTGAAGCTTTCTTT. This encodes CASSVLRNTEAFF.

The CDR3 protein is CASSIDPTVYNEQFF. The CDR3 DNA reads TGTGCCAGTAGTATAGATCCGACAGTTTACAATGAGCAGTTCTTC. V and J are TRBV19 and TRBJ2-1; D possibly corresponds to TRBD1 (5 bases). The V end was cut by 0 bases, the J end by 4 bases, with 10 bases between. This CDR3 has 15 amino acids. CDR1 is LNHDA, CDR2 SQIVND, per germline (reference sequence). Based on the CDR3 plus reference TRBV19 and TRBJ2-1, the full variable domain is DGGITQSPKYLFRKEGQNVTLSCEQNLNHDAMYWYRQDPGQGLRLIYYSQIVNDFQKGDIAEGYSVSREKKESFPLTVTSAQKNPTAFYLCASSIDPTVYNEQFFGPGTRLTVL.

The chain joins TRBV19 to TRBJ2-2; 7 bases are shared with TRBD2. V shed 3 bases, J shed 7 bases, and the junction held 5 bases outside the gene matches. This CDR3 contains 14 residues. Germline-derived CDR1 and CDR2 are LNHDA and SQIVND (reference sequence). CDR3 nucleotides: TGTGCCAGTAGTATGGGCAGCGGGGACGGGGAGCTGTTTTTT. It translates to CASSMGSGDGELFF.

The chain joins TRBV9 to TRBJ1-5; 9 positions agree with TRBD1. Trimming took 3 bases from V and 7 from J; bases not matched to a gene: 5. CDR1 and CDR2 (germline): SGDLS, YYNGEE. The CDR3 totals 14 residues. The CDR3 DNA reads as TGTGCCAGCAGCGCACAGGGGGCGAGACAGCCCCAGCATTTT. It translates to CASSAQGARQPQHF. The whole variable domain, filled in from reference TRBV9 and TRBJ1-5, reads DSGVTQTPKHLITATGQRVTLRCSPRSGDLSVYWYQQSLDQGLQFLIQYYNGEERAKGNILERFSAQQFPDLHSELNLSSLELGDSALYFCASSAQGARQPQHFGDGTRLSIL.

V is TRBV6-5 and J is TRBJ2-7, with D possibly being TRBD1 (6 bases). CDR1 is MNHEY, CDR2 SVGAGI, per germline. The CDR3 sequence is 13 residues long. V was cut by 6 bases and J by 0 bases, with 9 bases left in between. The CDR3 protein is CASRHRDSYEQYF. CDR3 in DNA: TGTGCCAGCAGACACAGGGACTCCTACGAGCAGTACTTC.

The chain joins TRBV6-5 to TRBJ2-7; the match to TRBD2 covers 7 bases. The ends lost 0 bases at V and 7 bases at J; junction bases unmatched: 3. Germline V gene data show CDR1 as MNHEY and CDR2 as SVGAGI. The CDR3 totals 13 residues. CDR3 bases: TGTGCCAGCAGTTACTCCCCCGGGGGGGAGCAGTACTTC. Its translation is CASSYSPGGEQYF.

This clone was found a few times. This chain uses TRBV28 with TRBJ2-1, with D possibly matching TRBD2 (6 bases). Trimming removed 5 bases at V and 9 bases at J, with 11 bases between. This CDR3 contains 12 residues. Germline CDR1 reads MDHEN; CDR2 reads SYDVKM. Here the CDR3 reads CASSPHSGEQFF. The CDR3 DNA sequence: TGTGCCAGCAGTCCGCATAGCGGTGAGCAGTTCTTC.

This clone was detected only once. The chain couples TRBV9 to TRBJ2-3, with TRBD1 as a possible D gene (6 bases). Per germline, CDR1 SGDLS and CDR2 YYNGEE. Trimming removed 0 bases at V and 1 base at J, with 9 bases between. There are 15 residues in the CDR3. CDR3 in amino acids: CASSVANRGTDTQYF. CDR3 nucleotides: TGTGCCAGCAGCGTAGCGAACAGGGGCACAGATACGCAGTATTTT.

The rearrangement links TRBV19 to TRBJ1-5; D ambiguous. Trimming took off 8 bases at V and 9 bases at J, with 14 bases between the two ends. CDR3 size: 12 residues. In germline, CDR1 is LNHDA, CDR2 SQIVND (reference sequence). The CDR3 region is CASGQAAGPQHF. The CDR3 coding sequence is TGTGCCAGTGGTCAAGCCGCTGGGCCCCAGCATTTT.

The table lists this clone with a few counts. This sequence joins TRBV4-2 and TRBJ2-5; D may be TRBD2 (6 bases). Germline values: CDR1 LGHNA, CDR2 YNFKEQ. The CDR3 has 15 residues. The ends were cut back, 0 bases at V and 0 bases at J, with 8 bases in the middle. This CDR3 is CASSQDWGDQETQYF. The CDR3 nucleotides are TGTGCCAGCAGCCAAGATTGGGGGGACCAAGAGACCCAGTACTTC.

V usage is TRBV7-9 and J usage is TRBJ1-4; D is undetermined. The CDR3 is made up of 15 amino acids. Trimming left V 0 bases short and J 2 bases short, with 7 bases between. Germline CDR1 and CDR2: SEHNR and FQNEAQ (reference sequence). The DNA of the CDR3 is TGTGCCAGCAGCTTAGCGGCTGGGACTAATGAAAAACTGTTTTTT. This codes for CASSLAAGTNEKLFF.

The V gene is TRBV4-3, the J gene TRBJ2-7, with D perhaps matching TRBD1 or TRBD2 (5 bases each). Germline CDR1 reads LGHNA; CDR2 reads YSLEER. The CDR3 contains 14 residues. V gave up 0 bases and J gave up 5 bases, with 11 bases separating them. Here the CDR3 DNA reads TGCGCCAGCAGCCAAGATTGGGACCTGAACGAGCAGTACTTC. It specifies CASSQDWDLNEQYF.

This clone showed up just a few times. CDR3 protein: CASSLGATNEKLFF. For the CDR3, the DNA is TGTGCCAGCAGCTTAGGGGCAACTAATGAAAAACTGTTTTTT. This sequence joins TRBV7-9 and TRBJ1-4; D not certain. V was cut by 1 base and J by 0 bases, with 3 bases left in between. The CDR3 has 14 amino acids. CDR1 is SEHNR and CDR2 is FQNEAQ in the germline V gene (reference sequence).